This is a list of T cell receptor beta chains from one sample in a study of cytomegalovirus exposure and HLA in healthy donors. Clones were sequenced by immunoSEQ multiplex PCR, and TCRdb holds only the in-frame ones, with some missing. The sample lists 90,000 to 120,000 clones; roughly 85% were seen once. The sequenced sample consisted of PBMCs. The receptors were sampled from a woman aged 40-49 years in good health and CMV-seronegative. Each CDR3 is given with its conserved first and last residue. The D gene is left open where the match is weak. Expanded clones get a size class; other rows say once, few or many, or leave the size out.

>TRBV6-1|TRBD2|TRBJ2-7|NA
CASSESGRSYEQYF
TGTGCCAGCAGTGAAAGCGGGAGGTCCTACGAGCAGTACTTC
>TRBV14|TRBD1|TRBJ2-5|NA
CASSQRTGAWRETQYF
TGTGCCAGCAGCCAGCGGACAGGTGCCTGGCGAGAGACCCAGTACTTC
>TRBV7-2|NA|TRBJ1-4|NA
CASSLGRETEKLFF
TGTGCCAGCAGCTTGGGAAGGGAGACTGAAAAACTGTTTTTT
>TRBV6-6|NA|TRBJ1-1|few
CASSYGQGRAFF
TGTGCCAGCAGTTACGGGCAGGGGCGGGCTTTCTTT
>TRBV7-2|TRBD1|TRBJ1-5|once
CASSSGQGDNQPQHF
TGTGCCAGCAGCTCCGGACAGGGAGACAATCAGCCCCAGCATTTT
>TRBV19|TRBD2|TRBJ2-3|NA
CASTMGGFTSTDTQYF
TGTGCCAGTACCATGGGGGGGTTCACTAGCACAGATACGCAGTATTTT
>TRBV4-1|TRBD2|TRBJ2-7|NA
CASSQVGLADYEQYF
TGCGCCAGCAGCCAAGTGGGACTAGCGGACTACGAGCAGTACTTC
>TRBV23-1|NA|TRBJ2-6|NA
CASSQSRTASGANVLTF
TGCGCCAGCAGTCAATCGAGGACAGCCTCTGGGGCCAACGTCCTGACTTTC
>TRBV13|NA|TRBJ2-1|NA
CASSSGGHSSYNEQFF
TGTGCCAGCAGCTCGGGGGGCCACTCTTCCTACAATGAGCAGTTCTTC
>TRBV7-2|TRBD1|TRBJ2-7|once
CASSYGTGLSGEQYF
TGTGCCAGCAGCTATGGGACAGGGCTCTCGGGCGAGCAGTACTTC
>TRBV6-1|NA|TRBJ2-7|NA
CASSDIPPGGLSYEQYF
TGTGCCAGCAGTGATATTCCCCCAGGAGGATTGAGCTACGAGCAGTACTTC
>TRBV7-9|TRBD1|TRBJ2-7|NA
CASSLTGQPHEQYF
TGTGCCAGCAGCTTAACGGGACAGCCCCACGAGCAGTACTTC
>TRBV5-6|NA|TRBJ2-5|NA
CASSQGSETQYF
TGTGCCAGCAGTCAGGGGTCCGAGACCCAGTACTTC
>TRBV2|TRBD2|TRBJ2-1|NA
CASGLKAGGSYNEQFF
TGTGCCAGCGGCCTAAAAGCGGGGGGGTCCTACAATGAGCAGTTCTTC
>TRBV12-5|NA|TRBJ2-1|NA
CASGPTGDNEQFF
TGTGCTAGTGGACCGACGGGGGACAATGAGCAGTTCTTC
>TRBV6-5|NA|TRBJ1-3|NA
CASSRTGSSGNTMYF
TGTGCCAGCAGTCGAACAGGGAGCTCTGGAAACACCATGTATTTT
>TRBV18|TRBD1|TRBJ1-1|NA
CASSPGTGMNTEAFF
TGTGCCAGCTCACCGGGGACAGGGATGAACACTGAAGCTTTCTTT
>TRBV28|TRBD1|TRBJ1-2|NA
CASLLRGQLYGYTF
TGTGCCAGCCTTCTTCGGGGACAGCTCTATGGCTACACCTTC
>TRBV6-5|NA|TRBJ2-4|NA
CASQASLRDIQYF
TGTGCCTCGCAGGCCTCCCTTCGCGACATTCAGTACTTC
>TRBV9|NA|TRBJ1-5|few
CASSPTSMEPQHF
TGTGCCAGCAGCCCAACTTCCATGGAGCCCCAGCATTTT
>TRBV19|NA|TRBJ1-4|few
CASRTDSQNEKLFF
TGTGCCAGTAGGACGGACAGCCAAAATGAAAAACTGTTTTTT
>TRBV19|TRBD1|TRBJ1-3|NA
CASSPDRGTGNTIYF
TGTGCCAGTTCCCCCGACAGGGGAACTGGAAACACCATATATTTT
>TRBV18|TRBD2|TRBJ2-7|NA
CASSPEGLAYEQYF
TGTGCCAGCTCACCAGAGGGACTAGCCTACGAGCAGTACTTC
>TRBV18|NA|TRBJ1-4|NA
CASSPGPENEKLFF
TGTGCCAGCTCACCGGGGCCAGAGAATGAAAAACTGTTTTTT
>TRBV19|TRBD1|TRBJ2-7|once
CASSIVPGQVVYEQYF
TGTGCCAGTAGTATAGTTCCAGGACAGGTGGTCTACGAGCAGTACTTC
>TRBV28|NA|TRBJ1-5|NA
CASSSRVGTIHQPQHF
TGTGCCAGCAGTTCGCGGGTAGGGACAATCCATCAGCCCCAGCATTTT
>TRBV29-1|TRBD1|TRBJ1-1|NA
CSAPSDRSHTEAFF
TGCAGCGCACCTTCGGACAGGAGTCACACTGAAGCTTTCTTT
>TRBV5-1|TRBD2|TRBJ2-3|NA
CASSLAGLAGGADTQYF
TGCGCCAGCAGCTTGGCTGGACTAGCGGGAGGCGCAGATACGCAGTATTTT
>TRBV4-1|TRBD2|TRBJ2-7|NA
CASSQARAGESVEQYF
TGCGCCAGCAGCCAGGCTCGAGCGGGGGAATCTGTCGAGCAGTACTTC
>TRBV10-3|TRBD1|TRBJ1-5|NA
CAISSTGGGQPQHF
TGTGCCATCAGCTCGACAGGGGGCGGTCAGCCCCAGCATTTT
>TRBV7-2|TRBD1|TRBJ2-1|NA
CASSSTGTGGNNEQFF
TGTGCCAGCAGTTCGACAGGGACAGGGGGAAACAATGAGCAGTTCTTC
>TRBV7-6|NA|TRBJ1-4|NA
CASSLVESFGDLFF
TGTGCCAGCAGCTTAGTTGAATCCTTCGGTGATCTGTTTTTT
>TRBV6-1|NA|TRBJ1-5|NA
CASTESRTGNQPQHF
TGTGCCAGCACCGAATCCCGGACAGGCAATCAGCCCCAGCATTTT
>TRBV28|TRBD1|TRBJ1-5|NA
CASMGQGLGQPQHF
TGTGCCAGCATGGGACAGGGGCTGGGACAGCCCCAGCATTTT
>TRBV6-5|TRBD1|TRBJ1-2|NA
CASIRQGSYGYTF
TGTGCCAGCATAAGACAGGGGTCCTATGGCTACACCTTC
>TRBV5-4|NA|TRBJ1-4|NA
CASSSGQNEKLFF
TGTGCCAGCAGTTCCGGACAGAATGAAAAACTGTTTTTT
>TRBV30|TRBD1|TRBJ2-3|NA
CAWSVEGQLTDTQYF
TGTGCCTGGAGTGTTGAGGGACAGCTCACAGATACGCAGTATTTT
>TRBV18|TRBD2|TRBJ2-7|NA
CASSPSSGGASYEQYF
TGTGCCAGCTCACCATCTAGCGGGGGAGCTTCCTACGAGCAGTACTTC
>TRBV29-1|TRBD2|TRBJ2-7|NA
CSVVQREAPSYEQYF
TGCAGCGTTGTACAGCGGGAGGCCCCCTCCTACGAGCAGTACTTC
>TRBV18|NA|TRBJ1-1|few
CASSRQSMNTEAFF
TGTGCCAGCTCCAGACAGTCAATGAACACTGAAGCTTTCTTT
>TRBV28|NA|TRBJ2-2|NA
CASSLSGRGLSTGELFF
TGTGCCAGCAGTTTATCGGGCAGGGGTTTGAGCACCGGGGAGCTGTTTTTT
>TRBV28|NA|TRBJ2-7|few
CASSMRQGLEQYF
TGTGCCAGCAGTATGAGACAGGGACTCGAGCAGTACTTC
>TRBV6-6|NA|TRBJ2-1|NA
CASSPSGSLDEQFF
TGTGCCAGCAGCCCCAGCGGCTCCCTCGATGAGCAGTTCTTC
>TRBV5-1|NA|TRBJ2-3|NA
CASRDLEATDTQYF
TGCGCCAGCAGAGATCTGGAGGCGACAGATACGCAGTATTTT
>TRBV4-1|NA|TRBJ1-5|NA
CASSQDGSAVQPQHF
TGCGCCAGCAGCCAAGATGGGTCAGCGGTGCAGCCCCAGCATTTT
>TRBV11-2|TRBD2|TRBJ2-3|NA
CASSQCFGTSGFTQYF
TGTGCCAGCAGCCAATGCTTCGGGACTAGCGGATTTACGCAGTATTTT
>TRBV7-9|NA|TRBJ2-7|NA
CASSPQGGNYEQYF
TGTGCCAGCAGCCCCCAGGGGGGAAACTACGAGCAGTACTTC
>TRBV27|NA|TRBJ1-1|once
CASSLTEVTEAFF
TGTGCCAGCAGTTTGACGGAGGTCACTGAAGCTTTCTTT
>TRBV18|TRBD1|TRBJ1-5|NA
CASSLFRDRVDVGNQPQHF
TGTGCCAGCTCGCTTTTCCGGGACAGGGTTGATGTAGGCAATCAGCCCCAGCATTTT
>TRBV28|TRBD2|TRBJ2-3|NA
CASSLWPSGRDTDTQYF
TGTGCCAGCAGTTTATGGCCTAGCGGGAGGGACACAGATACGCAGTATTTT
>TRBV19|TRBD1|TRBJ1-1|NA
CASIHRGLNTEAFF
TGTGCCAGTATTCACAGGGGGCTGAACACTGAAGCTTTCTTT
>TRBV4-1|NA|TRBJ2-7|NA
CASSPTSQGSYEQYF
TGCGCCAGCAGCCCAACTAGCCAGGGATCTTACGAGCAGTACTTC
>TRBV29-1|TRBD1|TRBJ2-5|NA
CSVEGQGSETQYF
TGCAGCGTTGAAGGACAGGGTTCAGAGACCCAGTACTTC
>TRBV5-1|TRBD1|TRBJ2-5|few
CASSVTGQETQYF
TGCGCCAGCAGCGTGACAGGGCAAGAGACCCAGTACTTC
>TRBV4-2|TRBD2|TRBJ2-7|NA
CASSQVPFSGNYEQYF
TGTGCCAGCAGCCAAGTCCCCTTTAGCGGGAACTACGAGCAGTACTTC
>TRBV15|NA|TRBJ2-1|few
CATSSWESSYNEQFF
TGTGCCACCAGCTCCTGGGAGAGCTCCTACAATGAGCAGTTCTTC
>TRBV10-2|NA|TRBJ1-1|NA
CASGEGMNTEAFF
TGCGCCAGCGGAGAGGGCATGAACACTGAAGCTTTCTTT